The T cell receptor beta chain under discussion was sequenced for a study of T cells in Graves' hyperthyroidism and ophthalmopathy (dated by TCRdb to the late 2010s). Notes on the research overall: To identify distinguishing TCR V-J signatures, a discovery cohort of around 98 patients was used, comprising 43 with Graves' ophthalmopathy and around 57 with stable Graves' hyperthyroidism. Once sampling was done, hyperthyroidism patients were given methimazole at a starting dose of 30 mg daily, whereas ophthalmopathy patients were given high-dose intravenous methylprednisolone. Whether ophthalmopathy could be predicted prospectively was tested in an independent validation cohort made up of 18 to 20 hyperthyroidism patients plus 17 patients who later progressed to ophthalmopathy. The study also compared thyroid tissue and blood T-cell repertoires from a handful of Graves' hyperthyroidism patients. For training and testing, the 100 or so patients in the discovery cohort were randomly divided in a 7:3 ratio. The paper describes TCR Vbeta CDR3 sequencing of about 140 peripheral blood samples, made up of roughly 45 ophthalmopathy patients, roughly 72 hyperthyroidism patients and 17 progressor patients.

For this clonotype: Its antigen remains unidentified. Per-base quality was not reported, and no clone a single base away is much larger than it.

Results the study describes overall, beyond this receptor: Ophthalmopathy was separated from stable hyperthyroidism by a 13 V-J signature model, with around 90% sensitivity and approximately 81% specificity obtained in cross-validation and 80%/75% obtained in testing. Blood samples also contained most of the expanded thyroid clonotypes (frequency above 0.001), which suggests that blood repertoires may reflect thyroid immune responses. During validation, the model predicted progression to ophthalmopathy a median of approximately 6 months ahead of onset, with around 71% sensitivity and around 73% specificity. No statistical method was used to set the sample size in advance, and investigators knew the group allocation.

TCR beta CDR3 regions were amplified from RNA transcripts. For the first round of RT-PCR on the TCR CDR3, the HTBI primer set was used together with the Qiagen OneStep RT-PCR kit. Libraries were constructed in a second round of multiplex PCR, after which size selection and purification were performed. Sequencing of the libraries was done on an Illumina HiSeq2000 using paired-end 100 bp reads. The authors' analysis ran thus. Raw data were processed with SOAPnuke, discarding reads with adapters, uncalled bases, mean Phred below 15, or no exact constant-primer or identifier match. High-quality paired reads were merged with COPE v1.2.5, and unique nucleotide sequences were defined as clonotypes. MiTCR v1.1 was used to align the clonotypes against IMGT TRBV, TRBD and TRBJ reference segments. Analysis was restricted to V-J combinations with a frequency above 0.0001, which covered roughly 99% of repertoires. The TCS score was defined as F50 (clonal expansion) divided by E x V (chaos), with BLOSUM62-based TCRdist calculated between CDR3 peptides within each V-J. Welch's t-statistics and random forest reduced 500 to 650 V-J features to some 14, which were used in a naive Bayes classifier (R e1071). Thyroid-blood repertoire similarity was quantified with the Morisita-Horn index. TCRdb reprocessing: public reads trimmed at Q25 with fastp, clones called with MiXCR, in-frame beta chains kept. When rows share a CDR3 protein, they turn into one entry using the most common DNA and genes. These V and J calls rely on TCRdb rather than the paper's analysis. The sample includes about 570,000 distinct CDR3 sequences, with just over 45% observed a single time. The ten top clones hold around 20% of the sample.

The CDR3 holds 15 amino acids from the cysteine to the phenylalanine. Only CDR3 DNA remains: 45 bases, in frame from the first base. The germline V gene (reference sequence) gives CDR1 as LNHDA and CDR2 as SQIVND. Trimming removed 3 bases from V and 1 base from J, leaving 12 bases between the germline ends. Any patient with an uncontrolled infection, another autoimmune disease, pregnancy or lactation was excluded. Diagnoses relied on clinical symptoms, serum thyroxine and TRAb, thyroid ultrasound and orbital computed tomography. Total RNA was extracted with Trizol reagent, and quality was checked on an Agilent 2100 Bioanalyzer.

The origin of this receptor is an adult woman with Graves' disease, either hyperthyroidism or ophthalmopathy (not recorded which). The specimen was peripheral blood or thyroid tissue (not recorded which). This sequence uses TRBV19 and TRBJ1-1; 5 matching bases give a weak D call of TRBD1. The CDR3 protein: CASSMRGRENTEAFF. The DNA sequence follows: TGTGCCAGTAGTATGCGGGGCAGGGAGAACACTGAAGCTTTCTTT.